This entry lists 25 T cell receptor beta chains sequenced from one sample in a study of cytomegalovirus exposure and HLA in healthy donors. The study ran its PCR with 60 Vbeta and 13 Jbeta primers. Data came from immunoSEQ multiplex PCR; TCRdb stores just in-frame clones and leaves some out. The repertoire holds some 200,000 clones, more than 65% seen once, with 3% to 4.5% in the top ten. Material: PBMCs. These receptors were obtained from a man in his fifties or sixties in good health and CMV-seronegative.

The chain couples TRBV27 to TRBJ2-7, with 11 bases matching TRBD2. V shed 8 bases, J shed 4 bases, and the junction held 4 bases outside the gene matches. Germline V CDR1 and CDR2: MNHEY, SMNVEV (reference sequence). The CDR3 has 13 residues. The CDR3 nucleotides read TGTGCCAGCGGACCTAGCGGGGGGTACGAGCAGTACTTC. Its translation is CASGPSGGYEQYF.

The chain employs TRBV6-5 and TRBJ2-5; tentative D call: TRBD2 (6 bases). CDR1 and CDR2 (germline): MNHEY, SVGAGI. The CDR3 consists of 14 residues. The V and J ends lost 4 bases and 5 bases respectively, with 14 bases between them. The CDR3 sequence is CASSSTLGRETQYF. CDR3 DNA: TGTGCCAGCAGTTCAACCCTAGGGAGGGAGACCCAGTACTTC.

V usage is TRBV6-5 and J usage is TRBJ2-5; D gene ambiguous. CDR1 is MNHEY and CDR2 is SVGAGI in the germline V gene. The CDR3 contains 14 residues. Trimming removed 0 bases from V and 4 bases from J, with 9 bases in between. The CDR3 region is CASSYSTVGETQYF. CDR3 bases: TGTGCCAGCAGTTACTCGACTGTAGGAGAGACCCAGTACTTC.

The V and J genes are TRBV9 and TRBJ2-3; no reliable D call. This CDR3 spans 14 amino acids. From germline, CDR1 is SGDLS and CDR2 YYNGEE. V lost 0 bases, J lost 1 base, and 6 bases lay in between. This chain's CDR3 is CASSVGPGTDTQYF. CDR3 bases: TGTGCCAGCAGCGTAGGTCCAGGCACAGATACGCAGTATTTT.

By share of the sample, this clone is medium-sized. The gene calls are TRBV19 and TRBJ1-4; D might be TRBD1 (5 bases). CDR3 length: 14 residues. Trimming removed 4 bases from V and 7 bases from J, with 13 bases in between. Germline V lookup: CDR1 LNHDA, CDR2 SQIVND (reference sequence). The DNA for the CDR3 is TGTGCCAGTAGTAACCCAGGACACGTTGAAAAACTGTTTTTT. Protein: CASSNPGHVEKLFF.

The chain is built from TRBV6-1 and TRBJ1-6; 7 nucleotides align to TRBD1. The CDR3 sequence is 14 residues long. CDR1 and CDR2 from the germline V gene are MNHNS and SASEGT. The J segment lost 10 bases and the V segment lost 8 bases, leaving 11 bases of the junction unmatched. The CDR3 loop is CASSLRDSFSPLHF. Written as DNA, the CDR3 is TGTGCCAGCTCGTTGCGGGACAGTTTCTCACCCCTCCACTTT.

J is TRBJ2-1 and V is TRBV6-4; D not resolved. Germline V gene data show CDR1 as MRHNA and CDR2 as SNTAGT. This CDR3 comprises 13 residues. The germline V and J ends were trimmed by 3 bases and 8 bases, with 11 bases remaining between them. The CDR3: CASSDTRYDEQFF. DNA for the CDR3: TGTGCCAGCAGTGATACCAGGTACGATGAGCAGTTCTTC.

This chain uses TRBV29-1 with TRBJ1-2; weak D call: TRBD1 (5 bases). The CDR3 is 12 residues long. CDR1 is SQVTM, CDR2 ANQGSEA, per germline. V was shortened by 3 bases and J by 8 bases, with 13 bases between the two germline ends. The chain's CDR3 is CSVEPLRGGYTF. DNA of the CDR3: TGCAGCGTTGAGCCCCTGCGGGGCGGCTACACCTTC. Full variable domain (rest looked up from reference TRBV29-1 and TRBJ1-2): SAVISQKPSRDICQRGTSLTIQCQVDSQVTMMFWYRQQPGQSLTLIATANQGSEATYESGFVIDKFPISRPNLTFSTLTVSNMSPEDSSIYLCSVEPLRGGYTFGSGTRLTVV.

The chain links TRBV7-9 to TRBJ2-1, with 9 bases lining up with TRBD2. The germline V gene has CDR1 SEHNR and CDR2 FQNEAQ (reference sequence). The CDR3 runs to 16 residues. Germline trimming cut 4 bases from V and 1 base from J; bases unmatched to any gene: 5. CDR3 sequence reads: CASSSREGWSYNEQFF. DNA of the CDR3: TGTGCCAGCAGCTCGCGGGAGGGATGGTCCTACAATGAGCAGTTCTTC. The full variable domain, completed using reference TRBV7-9 and TRBJ2-1, is DTGVSQNPRHKITKRGQNVTFRCDPISEHNRLYWYRQTLGQGPEFLTYFQNEAQLEKSRLLSDRFSAERPKGSFSTLEIQRTEQGDSAMYLCASSSREGWSYNEQFFGPGTRLTVL.

This chain joins TRBV15 and TRBJ2-3, with a possible D match to TRBD1 (6 bases). The CDR3 is 14 residues long. Germline V gene lookup returns CDR1 LNHNV and CDR2 YYDKDF (reference sequence). The V and J ends lost 8 bases and 2 bases respectively, with 14 bases between them. CDR3 protein: CATAITGNTDTQYF. The CDR3 region has the DNA TGTGCCACCGCCATCACAGGGAACACAGATACGCAGTATTTT.

This clone was recorded once. The chain carries TRBV7-2 and TRBJ2-5; 12 bases line up with TRBD2. V lost 4 bases to trimming and J lost 4 bases; unmatched junction nucleotides: 7. Germline V lookup: CDR1 SGHTA, CDR2 FQGNSA. The CDR3 has 16 amino acids. DNA for the CDR3: TGTGCCAGCAGCTCAGGACTAGCGGGATGGGTAGAGACCCAGTACTTC. As protein: CASSSGLAGWVETQYF.

This chain uses TRBV11-2 with TRBJ1-2; D remains unclear. Trimming removed 5 bases at V and 4 bases at J, with 8 bases between. In germline, CDR1 is SGHAT, CDR2 FQNNGV. CDR3 length: 12 amino acids. The CDR3 region is CASSAQTYGYTF. For the CDR3, the DNA is TGTGCCAGCAGCGCGCAAACCTATGGCTACACCTTC. Full variable domain (missing parts from reference TRBV11-2 and TRBJ1-2): EAGVAQSPRYKIIEKRQSVAFWCNPISGHATLYWYQQILGQGPKLLIQFQNNGVVDDSQLPKDRFSAERLKGVDSTLKIQPAKLEDSAVYLCASSAQTYGYTFGSGTRLTVV.

This CDR3 reads CASGRQPQHF. Here the CDR3 DNA reads TGTGCCAGCGGCCGTCAGCCCCAGCATTTT. V and J are TRBV27 and TRBJ1-5; D is undetermined. Deletions cut 8 bases from V and 6 bases from J, with 5 bases between. Germline V lookup: CDR1 MNHEY, CDR2 SMNVEV (reference sequence). CDR3 size: 10 residues.

Regarding this clone: Other DNA sequences in the sample encode the same CDR3. The rearrangement links TRBV18 to TRBJ2-3; the D gene is possibly TRBD2 (5 bases). In germline, CDR1 is KGHSH, CDR2 LQKENI. Between the trimmed V and J ends, which lost 6 bases and 4 bases, there was a span of 5 bases. CDR3 length equals 11 residues. The CDR3 loop is CASSEADTQYF. The CDR3 DNA reads TGTGCCAGCTCGGAGGCAGATACGCAGTATTTT.

CDR3 sequence: CSVSPQDQYGYTF. For the CDR3, the DNA is TGCAGCGTTTCCCCACAGGACCAGTATGGCTACACCTTC. The rearrangement links TRBV29-1 to TRBJ1-2; a weak D match, TRBD1 (5 bases). The V end was cut by 5 bases, the J end by 5 bases, with 15 bases between. CDR1 SQVTM and CDR2 ANQGSEA come from the germline V gene. CDR3 length: 13 amino acids.

The CDR3, as DNA: TGTGCCTGGTTAGTCGGAGGGAAATTGAACACTGAAGCTTTCTTT. Translated, it gives CAWLVGGKLNTEAFF. The chain carries TRBV30 and TRBJ1-1; no definite D call. The CDR3 totals 15 residues. V dropped 5 bases and J dropped 0 bases, with 16 bases sitting between them. Per the germline V gene, CDR1 is GTSNPN and CDR2 is SVGIG (reference sequence).

The rearrangement links TRBV7-2 to TRBJ1-5; D not resolved. The CDR3 runs to 17 residues. Germline CDR1 is SGHTA and CDR2 is FQGNSA. V was trimmed by 3 bases and J by 0 bases, leaving 15 bases between them. In DNA form, the CDR3 reads TGTGCCAGCAGCTTGCGGGAGGGAACATATAGCAATCAGCCCCAGCATTTT. Its protein product is CASSLREGTYSNQPQHF.

Details on this clone: The junction shows a germline mismatch at one end, possibly a read error. The V gene is TRBV7-6, the J gene TRBJ2-1; possibly TRBD2 for D (6 bases). Germline V lookup: CDR1 SGHVS, CDR2 FNYEAQ. The length of the CDR3 is 15 residues. Here the CDR3 reads CASSFAGYFYNERFF. CDR3 nucleotide sequence: TGTGCCAGCAGCTTCGCGGGGTACTTCTACAATGAGCGGTTCTTC.

Only a few counts were recorded for this clone. The chain links TRBV19 to TRBJ1-1, with D possibly TRBD1 on 5 matching bases. This CDR3 has 13 residues. Trimming shortened V by 1 base and J by 4 bases, and 7 bases separated the two germline ends. The V gene's germline CDR1 is LNHDA and CDR2 SQIVND (reference sequence). The CDR3 DNA reads as TGTGCCAGTAGTATAGTGCAGGGCACTGAAGCTTTCTTT. It is translated as CASSIVQGTEAFF.

Concerning this clone itself: The same CDR3 arises from other DNA sequences in this sample as well. The chain joins TRBV5-1 to TRBJ2-1; 10 nucleotides line up with TRBD2. V trimming: 1 base; J trimming: 7 bases; junction bases outside the gene matches: 8. Germline CDR1 reads SGHRS; CDR2 reads YFSETQ. The CDR3 has 16 amino acids. The CDR3 sequence: CASSLRASGGGNEQFF. The CDR3 region has the DNA TGCGCCAGCAGCTTGAGGGCTAGCGGGGGTGGGAATGAGCAGTTCTTC.

The V and J genes are TRBV30 and TRBJ2-1, with D unclear. Germline CDR1 reads GTSNPN; CDR2 reads SVGIG (reference sequence). V lost 4 bases, J lost 7 bases, and 8 bases lay in between. This CDR3 is 11 amino acids long. The CDR3: CAWTASNEQFF. DNA for the CDR3: TGTGCCTGGACAGCGTCGAATGAGCAGTTCTTC.

The chain has TRBV2 and TRBJ1-6; tentative D call: TRBD1 (6 bases). Germline-derived CDR1 and CDR2 are SNHLY and FYNNEI. V lost 5 bases and J lost 6, with 14 bases in between. The CDR3 sequence is 15 residues long. The CDR3 is CASSQRTASNSPLHF. The CDR3, as DNA: TGTGCCAGCAGTCAACGGACAGCCAGTAATTCACCCCTCCACTTT. The full variable domain, in which reference TRBV2 and TRBJ1-6 provide the parts outside the CDR3, is EPEVTQTPSHQVTQMGQEVILRCVPISNHLYFYWYRQILGQKVEFLVSFYNNEISEKSEIFDDQFSVERPDGSNFTLKIRSTKLEDSAMYFCASSQRTASNSPLHFGNGTRLTVT.

This chain connects TRBV7-9 to TRBJ1-2; 12 positions agree with TRBD1. The CDR3 contains 15 residues. The V segment lost 5 bases and the J segment 8 bases; nucleotides outside the gene matches: 9. Germline V gene lookup returns CDR1 SEHNR and CDR2 FQNEAQ (reference sequence). CDR3 residues: CASSHGDRGRMGYTF. CDR3 DNA sequence: TGTGCCAGCAGCCATGGGGACAGGGGGCGCATGGGCTACACCTTC.

The chain couples TRBV4-1 to TRBJ2-7, with 8 nucleotides matching TRBD1. V shed 4 bases and J 6 bases; nucleotides not matched to a gene: 11. This CDR3 is 15 amino acids long. Germline CDR1 and CDR2: MGHRA and YSYEKL. CDR3 sequence: CASSPTTGVIVEQYF. The CDR3 coding sequence is TGCGCCAGCAGCCCGACGACAGGGGTGATCGTCGAGCAGTACTTC.

This clone has more than one count but fewer than ten. As DNA, the CDR3 is TGTGCCATTGGACGGGGGGTGGACAGGGTAAGGGCACCCCTCCACTTT. It yields the protein CAIGRGVDRVRAPLHF. The chain employs TRBV6-4 and TRBJ1-6, with 8 bases that match TRBD1. The CDR3 totals 16 residues. CDR1 and CDR2 (germline): MRHNA, SNTAGT. V lost 10 bases and J lost 11; bases outside the gene matches: 19.